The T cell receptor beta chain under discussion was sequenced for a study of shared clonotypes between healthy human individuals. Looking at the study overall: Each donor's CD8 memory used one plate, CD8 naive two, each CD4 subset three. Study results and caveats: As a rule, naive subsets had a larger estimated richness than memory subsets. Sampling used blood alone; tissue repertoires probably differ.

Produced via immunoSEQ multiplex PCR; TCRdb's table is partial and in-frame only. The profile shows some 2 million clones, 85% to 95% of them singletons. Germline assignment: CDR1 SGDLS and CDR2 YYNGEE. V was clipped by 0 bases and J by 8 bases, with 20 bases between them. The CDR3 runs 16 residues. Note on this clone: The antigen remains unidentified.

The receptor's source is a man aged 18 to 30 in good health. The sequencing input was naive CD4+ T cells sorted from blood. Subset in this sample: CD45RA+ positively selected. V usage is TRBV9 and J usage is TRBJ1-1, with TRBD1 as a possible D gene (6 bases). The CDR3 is CASSVAQKQGVGEAFF. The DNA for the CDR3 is TGTGCCAGCAGCGTAGCCCAAAAACAGGGTGTGGGGGAAGCTTTCTTT.